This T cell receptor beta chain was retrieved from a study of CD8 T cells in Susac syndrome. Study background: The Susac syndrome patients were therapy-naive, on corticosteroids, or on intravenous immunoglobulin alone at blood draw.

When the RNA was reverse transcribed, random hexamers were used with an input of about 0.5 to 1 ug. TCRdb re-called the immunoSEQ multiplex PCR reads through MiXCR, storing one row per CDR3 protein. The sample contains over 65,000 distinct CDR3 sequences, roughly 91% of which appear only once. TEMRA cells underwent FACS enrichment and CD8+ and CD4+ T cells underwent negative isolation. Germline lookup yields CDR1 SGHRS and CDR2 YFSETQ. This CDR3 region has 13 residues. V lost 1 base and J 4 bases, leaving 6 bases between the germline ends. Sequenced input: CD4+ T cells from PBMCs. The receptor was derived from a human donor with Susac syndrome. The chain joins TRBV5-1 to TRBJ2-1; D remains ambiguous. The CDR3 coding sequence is TGCGCCAGCAGCTTGTCTGGTTACAATGAGCAGTTCTTC. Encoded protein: CASSLSGYNEQFF.